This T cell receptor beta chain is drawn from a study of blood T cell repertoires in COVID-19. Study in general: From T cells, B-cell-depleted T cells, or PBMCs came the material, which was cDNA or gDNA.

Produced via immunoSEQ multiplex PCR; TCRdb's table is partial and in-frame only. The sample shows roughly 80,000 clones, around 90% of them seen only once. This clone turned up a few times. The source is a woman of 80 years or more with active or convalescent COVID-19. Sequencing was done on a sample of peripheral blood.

This CDR3 is CATGTGGGEQYF. The CDR3, as DNA: TGTGCCACCGGGACAGGGGGCGGTGAGCAGTACTTC. The chain is built from TRBV10-3 and TRBJ2-7, with 12 bases lining up with TRBD1. This CDR3 is built from 12 residues. Germline lookup yields CDR1 ENHRY and CDR2 SYGVKD. V was pared by 10 bases and J by 7 bases, with 5 bases of the junction left unmatched.